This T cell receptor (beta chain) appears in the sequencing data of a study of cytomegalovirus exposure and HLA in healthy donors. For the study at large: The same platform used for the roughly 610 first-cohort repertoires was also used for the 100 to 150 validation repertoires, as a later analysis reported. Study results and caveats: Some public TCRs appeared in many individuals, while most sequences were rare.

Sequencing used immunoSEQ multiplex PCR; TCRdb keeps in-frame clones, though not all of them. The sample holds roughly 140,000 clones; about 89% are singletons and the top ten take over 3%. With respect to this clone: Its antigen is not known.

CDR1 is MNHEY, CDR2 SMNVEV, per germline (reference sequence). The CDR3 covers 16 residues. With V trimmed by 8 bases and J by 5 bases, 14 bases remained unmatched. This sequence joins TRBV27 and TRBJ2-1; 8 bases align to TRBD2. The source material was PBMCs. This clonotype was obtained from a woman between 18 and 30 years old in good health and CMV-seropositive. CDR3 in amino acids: CASRLSGPGGHNEQFF. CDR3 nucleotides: TGTGCCAGCCGTCTCTCGGGGCCGGGAGGGCACAATGAGCAGTTCTTC.